This T cell receptor beta chain is drawn from a study of siplizumab effects on memory and regulatory T cells. Findings and limits, study-wide: Alloreactive clones mapping to unstimulated subsets formed only a minor fraction.

The CDR3 runs to 15 residues. Germline assignment: CDR1 SEHNR and CDR2 FQNEAQ (reference sequence). V was clipped by 4 bases and J by 9 bases, with 21 bases between them. Using immunoSEQ multiplex PCR, the repertoire was profiled, and TCRdb retains in-frame clones only, with some absent. The sample lists tens of thousands of clones, over 80% occurring once. As concerns this clone: Its antigen is as yet unknown.

This TCR came from a human donor in good health. The sequenced sample was Tregs sorted from blood. This chain connects TRBV7-9 to TRBJ1-2; possible D gene TRBD1, 6 bases. DNA of the CDR3: TGTGCCAGCAGCTCCACTTCAGGGGAAAGGCGTAGCTACACCTTC. It yields the protein CASSSTSGERRSYTF.